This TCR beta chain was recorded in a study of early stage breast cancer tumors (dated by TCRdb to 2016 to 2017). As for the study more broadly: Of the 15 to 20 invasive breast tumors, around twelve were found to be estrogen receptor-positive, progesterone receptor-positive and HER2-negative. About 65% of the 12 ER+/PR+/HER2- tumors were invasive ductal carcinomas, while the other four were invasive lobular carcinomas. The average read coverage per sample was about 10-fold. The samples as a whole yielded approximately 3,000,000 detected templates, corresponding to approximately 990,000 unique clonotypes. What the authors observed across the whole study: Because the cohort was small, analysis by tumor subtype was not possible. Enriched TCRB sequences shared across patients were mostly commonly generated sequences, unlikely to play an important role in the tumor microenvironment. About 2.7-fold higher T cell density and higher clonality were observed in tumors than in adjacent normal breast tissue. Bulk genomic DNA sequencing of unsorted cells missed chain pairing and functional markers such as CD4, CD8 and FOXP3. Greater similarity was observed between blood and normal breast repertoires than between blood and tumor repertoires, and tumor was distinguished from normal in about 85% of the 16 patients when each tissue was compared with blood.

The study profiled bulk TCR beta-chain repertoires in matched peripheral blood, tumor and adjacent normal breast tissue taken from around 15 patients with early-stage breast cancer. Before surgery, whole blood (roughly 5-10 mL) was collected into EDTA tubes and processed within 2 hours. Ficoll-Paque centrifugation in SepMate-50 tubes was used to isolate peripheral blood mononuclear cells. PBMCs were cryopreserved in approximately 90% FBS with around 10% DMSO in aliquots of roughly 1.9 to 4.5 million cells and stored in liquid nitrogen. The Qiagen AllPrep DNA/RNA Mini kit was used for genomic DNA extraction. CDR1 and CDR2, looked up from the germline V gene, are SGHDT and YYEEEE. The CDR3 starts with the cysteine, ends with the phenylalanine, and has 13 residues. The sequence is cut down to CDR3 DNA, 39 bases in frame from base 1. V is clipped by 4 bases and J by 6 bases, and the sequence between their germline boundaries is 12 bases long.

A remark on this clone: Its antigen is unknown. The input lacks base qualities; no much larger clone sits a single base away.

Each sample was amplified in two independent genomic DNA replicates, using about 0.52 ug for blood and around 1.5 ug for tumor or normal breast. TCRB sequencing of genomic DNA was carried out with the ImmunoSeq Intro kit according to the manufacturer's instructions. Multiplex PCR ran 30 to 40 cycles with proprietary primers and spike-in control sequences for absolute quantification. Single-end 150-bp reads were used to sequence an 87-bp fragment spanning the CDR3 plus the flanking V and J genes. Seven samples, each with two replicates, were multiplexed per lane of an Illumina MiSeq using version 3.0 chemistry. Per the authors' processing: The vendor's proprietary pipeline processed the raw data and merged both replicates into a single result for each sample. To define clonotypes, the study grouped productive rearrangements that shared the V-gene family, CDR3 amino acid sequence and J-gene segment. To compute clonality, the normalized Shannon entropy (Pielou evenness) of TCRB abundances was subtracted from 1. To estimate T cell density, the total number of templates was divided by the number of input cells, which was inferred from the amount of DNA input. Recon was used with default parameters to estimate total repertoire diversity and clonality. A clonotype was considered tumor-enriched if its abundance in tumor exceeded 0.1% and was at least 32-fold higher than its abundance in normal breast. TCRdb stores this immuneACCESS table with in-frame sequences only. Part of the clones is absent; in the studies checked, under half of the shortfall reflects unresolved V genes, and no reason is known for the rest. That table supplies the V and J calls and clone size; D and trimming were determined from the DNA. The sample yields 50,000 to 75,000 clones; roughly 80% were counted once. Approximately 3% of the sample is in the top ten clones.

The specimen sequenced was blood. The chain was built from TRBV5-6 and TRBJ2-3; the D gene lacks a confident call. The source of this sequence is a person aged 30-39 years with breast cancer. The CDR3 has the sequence CASSPASRDTQYF. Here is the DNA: TGTGCCAGCAGCCCCGCCAGTCGGGATACGCAGTATTTT.